This T cell receptor (beta chain) was observed in a study of blood T cell repertoires in COVID-19. Assay: immunoSEQ multiplex PCR; the TCRdb copy retains only in-frame clones and omits some. In the table there are fewer than 200,000 clones, about nine tenths of which are singletons. The CDR3 sequence is 16 residues long. CDR1 is MGHRA, CDR2 YSYEKL, per germline. Trimming pared 1 base from V and 0 bases from J, leaving 12 bases between. The chain uses TRBV4-1 and TRBJ2-5; D unresolved. The TCR originated in a man between 18 and 35 years old who had recovered from COVID-19. Source material: peripheral blood. In nucleotides, the CDR3 is TGCGCCAGCAGCCAAGGGAAGAGGTCGTACCAAGAGACCCAGTACTTC. This codes for CASSQGKRSYQETQYF.